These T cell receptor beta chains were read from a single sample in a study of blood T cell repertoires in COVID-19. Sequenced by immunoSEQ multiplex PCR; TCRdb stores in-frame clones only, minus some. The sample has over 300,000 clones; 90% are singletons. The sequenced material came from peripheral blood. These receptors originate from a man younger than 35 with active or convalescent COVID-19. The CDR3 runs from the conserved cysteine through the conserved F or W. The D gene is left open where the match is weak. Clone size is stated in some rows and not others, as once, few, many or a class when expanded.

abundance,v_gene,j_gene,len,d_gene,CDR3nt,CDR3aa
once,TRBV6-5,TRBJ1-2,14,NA,TGTGCCAGCAGAATGGGACCGGGAGACTATGGCTACACCTTC,CASRMGPGDYGYTF
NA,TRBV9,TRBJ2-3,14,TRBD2,TGTGCCAGCAGCTCGGCTAGCGGAACAGATACGCAGTATTTT,CASSSASGTDTQYF
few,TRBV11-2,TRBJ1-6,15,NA,TGTGCCAGCAGCTTAGGGACTACAGGAAAATCACCCCTCCACTTT,CASSLGTTGKSPLHF
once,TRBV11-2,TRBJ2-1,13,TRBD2,TGTGCCAGCAGCTTAGGACTAGCGGGAGTGGTGTTCTTC,CASSLGLAGVVFF
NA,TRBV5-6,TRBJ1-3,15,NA,TGTGCCAGCAGCTACGCTTCAGGTTCTGGAAACACCATATATTTT,CASSYASGSGNTIYF
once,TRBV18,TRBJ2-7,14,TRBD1,TGTGCCAGCTCACCACCGTCGGACAGGTACGAGCAGTACTTC,CASSPPSDRYEQYF
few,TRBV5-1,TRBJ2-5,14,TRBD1,TGCGCCAGCAGCTTCGCAGGGGGCGGGGAGACCCAGTACTTC,CASSFAGGGETQYF
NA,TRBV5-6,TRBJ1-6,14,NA,TGTGCCAGCAGCCCCGACAAATATAATTCACCCCTCCACTTT,CASSPDKYNSPLHF
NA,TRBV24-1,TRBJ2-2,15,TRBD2,TGTGCCACCGGGGGACTAGCGGGAAACACCGGGGAGCTGTTTTTT,CATGGLAGNTGELFF
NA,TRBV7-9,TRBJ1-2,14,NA,TGTGCCAGCAGCTTATTCGACAGCGATTATGGCTACACCTTC,CASSLFDSDYGYTF
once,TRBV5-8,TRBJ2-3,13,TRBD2,TGTGCCAGCAGAGCGGGAGGGCCAGATACGCAGTATTTT,CASRAGGPDTQYF
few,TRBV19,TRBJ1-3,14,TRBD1,TGTGCCAGCTTGGACAGGAGCTCTGGAAACACCATATATTTT,CASLDRSSGNTIYF
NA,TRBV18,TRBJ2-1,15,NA,TGTGCCAGCTCACCAGAATACACGACCTACAATGAGCAGTTCTTC,CASSPEYTTYNEQFF
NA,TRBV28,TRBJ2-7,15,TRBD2,TGTGCCAGCATCAAACTAGCGGGGGCTGCCTACGAGCAGTACTTC,CASIKLAGAAYEQYF
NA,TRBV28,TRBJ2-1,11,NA,TGTGCCAGCACCCTAGGCGGTGAGCAGTTCTTC,CASTLGGEQFF
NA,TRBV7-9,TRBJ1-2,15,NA,TGTGCCAGCAGCCCCCCGACAGGAACTAACTATGGCTACACCTTC,CASSPPTGTNYGYTF
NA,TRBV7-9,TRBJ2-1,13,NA,TGTGCCAGCAGCTCTAGCCCTTACAATGAGCAGTTCTTC,CASSSSPYNEQFF
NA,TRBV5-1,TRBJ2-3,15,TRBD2,TGCGCCAGCAGCTTAAGCGGGGGGACCCAAGGTACGCAGTATTTT,CASSLSGGTQGTQYF
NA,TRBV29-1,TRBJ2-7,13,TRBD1,TGCAGCGTCCGGGACAGGGGTTCGGGCGAGCAGTACTTC,CSVRDRGSGEQYF
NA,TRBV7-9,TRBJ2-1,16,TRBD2,TGTGCCAGCAGCTTAGTGGCAGCGGGAATCGGCAATGAGCAGTTCTTC,CASSLVAAGIGNEQFF
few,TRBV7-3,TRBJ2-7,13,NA,TGTGCCAGCAGCTTAACCAGTTCCTACGAGCAGTACTTC,CASSLTSSYEQYF
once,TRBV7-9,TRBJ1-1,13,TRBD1,TGTGCCAGCAGCTTCGGGGACAGGGTTGACGCTTTCTTT,CASSFGDRVDAFF
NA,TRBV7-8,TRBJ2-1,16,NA,TGTGCCAGCAGCCGCGTTGGTCTAATCTCCTACAATGAGCAGTTCTTC,CASSRVGLISYNEQFF
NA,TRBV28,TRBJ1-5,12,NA,TGTGCCAGCAAAAATCTCAATCAGCCCCAGCATTTT,CASKNLNQPQHF
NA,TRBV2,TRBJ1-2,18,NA,TGTGCCAGCAGTGCAGCCGGGACATTTATCCTGGAGAGCTATGGCTACACCTTC,CASSAAGTFILESYGYTF
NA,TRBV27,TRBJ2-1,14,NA,TGTGCCAGCAGTTCCGGGAGCTCCTACAATGAGCAGTTCTTC,CASSSGSSYNEQFF
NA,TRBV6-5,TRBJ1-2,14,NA,TGTGCCAGCAGTTACACAAGAAGGGGGTATGGCTACACCTTC,CASSYTRRGYGYTF
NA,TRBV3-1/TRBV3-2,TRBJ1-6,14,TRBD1,TGTGCCAGCAGCTTCGGACAGGTTAATTCACCCCTCCACTTT,CASSFGQVNSPLHF
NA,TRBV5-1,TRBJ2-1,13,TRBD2,TGCGCCAGCGGGACTAGCGGATACAATGAGCAGTTCTTC,CASGTSGYNEQFF
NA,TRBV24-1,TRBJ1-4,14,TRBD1,TGTGCCACCAGTGATGGACAGGGAGCTGAAAAACTGTTTTTT,CATSDGQGAEKLFF
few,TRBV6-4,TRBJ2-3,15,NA,TGTGCCAGCAGTGAAGGAACTACTAGCACAGATACGCAGTATTTT,CASSEGTTSTDTQYF
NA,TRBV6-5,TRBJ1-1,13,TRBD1,TGTGCCAGCAAAAGGGGGCCGGGCACTGAAGCTTTCTTT,CASKRGPGTEAFF
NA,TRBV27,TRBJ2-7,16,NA,TGTGCCAGCAGTTTAGGTGGGGCCCTACCCTCCTACGAGCAGTACTTC,CASSLGGALPSYEQYF
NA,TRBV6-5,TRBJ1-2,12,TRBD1,TGTGCCAGCAGGGGGACAGGGGACGGCTACACCTTC,CASRGTGDGYTF
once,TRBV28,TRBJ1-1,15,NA,TGTGCCAGCAGTTTTCTTGGGGCAGGGAACACTGAAGCTTTCTTT,CASSFLGAGNTEAFF
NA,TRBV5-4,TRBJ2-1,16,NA,TGTGCCAGCAGCTTTTCATTCAGGGGTTCCTACAATGAGCAGTTCTTC,CASSFSFRGSYNEQFF
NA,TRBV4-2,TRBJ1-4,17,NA,TGTGCCAGCAGCCAAGTCGGAACCGGTACAGGGTTGGGAAAACTGTTTTTT,CASSQVGTGTGLGKLFF